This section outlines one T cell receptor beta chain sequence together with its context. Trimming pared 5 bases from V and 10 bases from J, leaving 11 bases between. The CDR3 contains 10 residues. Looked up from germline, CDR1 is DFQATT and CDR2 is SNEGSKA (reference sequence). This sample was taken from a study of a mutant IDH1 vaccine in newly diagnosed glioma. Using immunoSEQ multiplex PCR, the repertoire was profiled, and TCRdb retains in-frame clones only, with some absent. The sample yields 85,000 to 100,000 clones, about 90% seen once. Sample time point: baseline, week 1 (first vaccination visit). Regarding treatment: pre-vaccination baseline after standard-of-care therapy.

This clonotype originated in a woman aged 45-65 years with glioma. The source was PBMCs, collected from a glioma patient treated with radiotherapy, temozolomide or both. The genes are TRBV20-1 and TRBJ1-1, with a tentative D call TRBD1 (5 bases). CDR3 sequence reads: CSAYWGLAFF. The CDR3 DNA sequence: TGCAGTGCTTATTGGGGGTTAGCTTTCTTT.